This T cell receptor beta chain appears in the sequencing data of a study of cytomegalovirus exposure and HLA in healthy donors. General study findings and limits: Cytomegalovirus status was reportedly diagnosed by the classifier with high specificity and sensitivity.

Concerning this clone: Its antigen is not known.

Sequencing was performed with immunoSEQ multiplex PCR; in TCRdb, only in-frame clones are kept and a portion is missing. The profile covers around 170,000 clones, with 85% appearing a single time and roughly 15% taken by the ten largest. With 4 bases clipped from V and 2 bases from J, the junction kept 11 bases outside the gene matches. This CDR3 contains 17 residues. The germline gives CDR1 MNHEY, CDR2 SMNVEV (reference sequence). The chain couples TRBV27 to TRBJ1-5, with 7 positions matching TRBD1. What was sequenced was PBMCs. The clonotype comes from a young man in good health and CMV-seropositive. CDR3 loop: CASSSRQGGVGNQPQHF. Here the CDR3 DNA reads TGTGCCAGCAGTTCGCGACAGGGCGGAGTGGGCAATCAGCCCCAGCATTTT.